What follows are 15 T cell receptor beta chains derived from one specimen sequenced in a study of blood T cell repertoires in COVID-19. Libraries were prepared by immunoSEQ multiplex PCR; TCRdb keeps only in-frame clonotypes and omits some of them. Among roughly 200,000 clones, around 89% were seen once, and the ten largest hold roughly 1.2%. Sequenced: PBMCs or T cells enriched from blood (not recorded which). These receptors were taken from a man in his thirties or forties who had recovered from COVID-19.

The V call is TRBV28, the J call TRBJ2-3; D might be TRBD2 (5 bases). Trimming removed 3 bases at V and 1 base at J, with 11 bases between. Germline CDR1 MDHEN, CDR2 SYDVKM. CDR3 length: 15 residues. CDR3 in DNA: TGTGCCAGCAGTTTGAGCGGTCCCGGCACAGATACGCAGTATTTT. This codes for CASSLSGPGTDTQYF.

In DNA form, the CDR3 reads TGTGCCACTAGACAGGGGCCTTTCTCTGGAAACACCATATATTTT. Its translation: CATRQGPFSGNTIYF. V usage is TRBV15 and J usage is TRBJ1-3, with 8 bases aligning to TRBD1. CDR3 length: 15 amino acids. The V segment lost 9 bases and the J segment 0 bases; nucleotides outside the gene matches: 7. The germline CDR1 and CDR2 sequences are LNHNV and YYDKDF (reference sequence).

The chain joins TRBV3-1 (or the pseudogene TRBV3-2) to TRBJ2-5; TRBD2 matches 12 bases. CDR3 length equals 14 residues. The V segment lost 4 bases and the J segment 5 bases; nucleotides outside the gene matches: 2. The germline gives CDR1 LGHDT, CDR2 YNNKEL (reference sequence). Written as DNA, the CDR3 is TGTGCCAGCAGCCTTCTAGCGGGAGGGGAGACCCAGTACTTC. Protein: CASSLLAGGETQYF.

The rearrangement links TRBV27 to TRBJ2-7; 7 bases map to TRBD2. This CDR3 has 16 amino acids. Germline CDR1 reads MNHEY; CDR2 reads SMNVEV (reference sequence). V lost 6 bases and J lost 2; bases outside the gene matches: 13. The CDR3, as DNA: TGTGCCAGCAGCCAACCGTTTGGCGGGGGTCCCTACGAGCAGTACTTC. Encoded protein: CASSQPFGGGPYEQYF.

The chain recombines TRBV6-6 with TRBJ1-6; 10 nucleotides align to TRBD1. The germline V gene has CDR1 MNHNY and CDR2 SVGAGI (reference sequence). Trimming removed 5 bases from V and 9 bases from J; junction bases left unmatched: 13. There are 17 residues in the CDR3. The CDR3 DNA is TGTGCCAGCAGTCGGGAAAGGCCGGGACAGGGGATTTCACCCCTCCACTTT. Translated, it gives CASSRERPGQGISPLHF.

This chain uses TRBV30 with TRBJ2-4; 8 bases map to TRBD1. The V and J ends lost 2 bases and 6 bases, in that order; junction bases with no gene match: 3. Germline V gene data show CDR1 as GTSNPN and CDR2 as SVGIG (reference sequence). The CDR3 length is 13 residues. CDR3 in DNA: TGTGCCTGGAGTCTCCAGGGGGCAAACATTCAGTACTTC. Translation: CAWSLQGANIQYF.

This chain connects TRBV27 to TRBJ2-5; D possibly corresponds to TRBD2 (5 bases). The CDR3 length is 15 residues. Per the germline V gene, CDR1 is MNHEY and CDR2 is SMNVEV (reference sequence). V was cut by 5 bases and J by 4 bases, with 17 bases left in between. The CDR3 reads CASSPYTRAPETQYF. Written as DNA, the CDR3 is TGTGCCAGCAGTCCCTACACTAGGGCCCCAGAGACCCAGTACTTC.

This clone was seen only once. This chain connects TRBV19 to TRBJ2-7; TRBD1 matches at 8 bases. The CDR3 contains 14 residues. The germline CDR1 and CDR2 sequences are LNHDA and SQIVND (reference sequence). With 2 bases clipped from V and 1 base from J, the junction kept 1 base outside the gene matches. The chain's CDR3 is CASSITGGSYEQYF. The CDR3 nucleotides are TGTGCCAGTAGTATAACAGGGGGATCCTACGAGCAGTACTTC.

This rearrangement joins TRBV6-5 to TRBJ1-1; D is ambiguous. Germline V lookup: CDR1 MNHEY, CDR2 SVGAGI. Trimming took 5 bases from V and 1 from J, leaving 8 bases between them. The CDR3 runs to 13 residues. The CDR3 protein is CASSKTQNTEAFF. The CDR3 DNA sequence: TGTGCCAGCAGTAAAACACAGAACACTGAAGCTTTCTTT.

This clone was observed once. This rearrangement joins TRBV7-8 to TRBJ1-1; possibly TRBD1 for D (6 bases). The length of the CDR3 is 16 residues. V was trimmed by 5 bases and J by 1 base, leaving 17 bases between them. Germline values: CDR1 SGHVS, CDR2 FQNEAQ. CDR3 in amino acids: CASSPVQVGANTEAFF. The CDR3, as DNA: TGTGCCAGCAGCCCTGTGCAGGTGGGGGCGAACACTGAAGCTTTCTTT.

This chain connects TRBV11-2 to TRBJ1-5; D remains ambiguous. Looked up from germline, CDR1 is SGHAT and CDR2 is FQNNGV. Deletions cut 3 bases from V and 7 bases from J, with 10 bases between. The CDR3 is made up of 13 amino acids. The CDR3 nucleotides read TGTGCCAGCAGCTTGGGCAGCCTGCAGCCCCAGCATTTT. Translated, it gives CASSLGSLQPQHF.

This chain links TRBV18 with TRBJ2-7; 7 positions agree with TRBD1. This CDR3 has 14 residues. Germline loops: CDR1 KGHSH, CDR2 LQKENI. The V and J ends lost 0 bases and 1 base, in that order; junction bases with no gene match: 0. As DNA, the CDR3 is TGTGCCAGCTCACCACCGGGACAGTCCTACGAGCAGTACTTC. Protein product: CASSPPGQSYEQYF.

The CDR3 spells CASSKDSGLNRPQHF. DNA for the CDR3: TGTGCCAGTAGCAAGGACAGCGGTTTGAACAGGCCCCAGCATTTT. The rearrangement uses TRBV19 and TRBJ1-5, with TRBD1 as a possible D gene (6 bases). The CDR3 is 15 residues long. CDR1 is LNHDA and CDR2 is SQIVND in the germline V gene (reference sequence). Trimming removed 6 bases from V and 9 bases from J, with 21 bases in between.

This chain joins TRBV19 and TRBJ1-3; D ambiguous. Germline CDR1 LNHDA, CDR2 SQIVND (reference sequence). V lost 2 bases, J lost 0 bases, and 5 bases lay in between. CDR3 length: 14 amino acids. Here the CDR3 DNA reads TGTGCCAGTAGTATATCTAGCTCTGGAAACACCATATATTTT. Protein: CASSISSSGNTIYF.

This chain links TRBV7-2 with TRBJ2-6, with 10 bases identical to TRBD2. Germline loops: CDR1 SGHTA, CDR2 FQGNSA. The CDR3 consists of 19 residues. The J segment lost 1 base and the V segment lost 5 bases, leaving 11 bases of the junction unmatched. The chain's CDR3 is CASSRVGTSASSGANVLTF. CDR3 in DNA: TGTGCCAGCAGCAGAGTCGGGACTAGCGCTTCTTCTGGGGCCAACGTCCTGACTTTC.